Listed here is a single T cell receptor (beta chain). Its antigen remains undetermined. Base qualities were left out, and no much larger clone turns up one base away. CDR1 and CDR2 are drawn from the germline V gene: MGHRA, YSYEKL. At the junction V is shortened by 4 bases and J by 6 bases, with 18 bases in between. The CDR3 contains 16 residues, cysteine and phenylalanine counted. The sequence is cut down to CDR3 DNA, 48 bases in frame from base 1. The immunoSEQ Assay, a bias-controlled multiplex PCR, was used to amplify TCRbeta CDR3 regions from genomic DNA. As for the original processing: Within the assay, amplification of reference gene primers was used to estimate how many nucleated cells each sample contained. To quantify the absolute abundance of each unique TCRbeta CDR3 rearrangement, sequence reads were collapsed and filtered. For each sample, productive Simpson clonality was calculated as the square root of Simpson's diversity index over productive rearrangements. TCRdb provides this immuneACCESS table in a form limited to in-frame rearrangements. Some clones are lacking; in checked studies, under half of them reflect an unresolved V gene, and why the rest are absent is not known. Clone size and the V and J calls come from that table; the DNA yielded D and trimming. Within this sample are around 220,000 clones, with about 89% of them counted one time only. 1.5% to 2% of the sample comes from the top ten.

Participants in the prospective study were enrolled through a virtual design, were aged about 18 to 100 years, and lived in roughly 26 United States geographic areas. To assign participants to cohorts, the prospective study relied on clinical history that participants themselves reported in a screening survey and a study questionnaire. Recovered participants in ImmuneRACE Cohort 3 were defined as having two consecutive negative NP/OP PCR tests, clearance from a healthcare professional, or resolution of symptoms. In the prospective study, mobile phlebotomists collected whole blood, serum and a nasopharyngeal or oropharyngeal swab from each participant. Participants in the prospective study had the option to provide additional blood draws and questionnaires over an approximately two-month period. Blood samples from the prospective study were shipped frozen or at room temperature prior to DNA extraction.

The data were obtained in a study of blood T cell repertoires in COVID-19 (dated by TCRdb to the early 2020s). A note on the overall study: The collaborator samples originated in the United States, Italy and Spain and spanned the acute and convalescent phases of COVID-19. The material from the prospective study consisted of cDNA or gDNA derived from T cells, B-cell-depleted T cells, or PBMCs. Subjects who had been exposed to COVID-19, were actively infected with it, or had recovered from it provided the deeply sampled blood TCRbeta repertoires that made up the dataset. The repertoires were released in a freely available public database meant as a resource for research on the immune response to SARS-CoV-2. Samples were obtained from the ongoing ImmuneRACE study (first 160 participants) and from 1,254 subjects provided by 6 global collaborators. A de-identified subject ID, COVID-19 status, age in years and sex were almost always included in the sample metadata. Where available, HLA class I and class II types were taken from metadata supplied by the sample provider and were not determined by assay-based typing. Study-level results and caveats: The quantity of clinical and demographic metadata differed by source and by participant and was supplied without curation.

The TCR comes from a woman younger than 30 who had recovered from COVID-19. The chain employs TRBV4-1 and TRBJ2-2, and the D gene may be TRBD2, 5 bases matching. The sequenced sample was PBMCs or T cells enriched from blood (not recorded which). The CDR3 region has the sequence CASSPAGIWWSGELFF. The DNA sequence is TGCGCCAGCAGCCCAGCCGGGATATGGTGGTCCGGGGAGCTGTTTTTT.